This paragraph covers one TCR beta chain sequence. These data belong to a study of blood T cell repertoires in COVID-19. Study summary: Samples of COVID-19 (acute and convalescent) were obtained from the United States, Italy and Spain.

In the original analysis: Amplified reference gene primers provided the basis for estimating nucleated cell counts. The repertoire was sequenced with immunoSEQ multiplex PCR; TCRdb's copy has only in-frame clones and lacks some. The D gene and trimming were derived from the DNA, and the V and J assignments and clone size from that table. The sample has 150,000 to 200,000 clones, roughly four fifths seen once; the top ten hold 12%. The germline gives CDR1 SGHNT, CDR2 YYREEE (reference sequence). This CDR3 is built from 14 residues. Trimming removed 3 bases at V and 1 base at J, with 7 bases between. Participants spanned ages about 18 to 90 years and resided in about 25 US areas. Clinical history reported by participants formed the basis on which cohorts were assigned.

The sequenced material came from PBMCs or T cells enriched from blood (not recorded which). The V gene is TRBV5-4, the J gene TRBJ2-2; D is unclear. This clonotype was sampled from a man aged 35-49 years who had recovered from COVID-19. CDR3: CASSSELNTGELFF. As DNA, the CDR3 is TGTGCCAGCAGCTCCGAACTGAACACCGGGGAGCTGTTTTTT.